This T cell receptor beta chain derives from a study of cytomegalovirus exposure and HLA in healthy donors. As concerns this clone: Its antigen is not known. Sequence at one end of the junction differs from germline and may be a read error.

Overall study findings and caveats: The investigators catalogued 150 or so TCR beta chains as cytomegalovirus-associated. Analyzed later, association rates of TCRs varied across HLA loci, with DRB1 most and HLA-C fewest.

60 Vbeta and 13 Jbeta primers were used in PCR. Repertoires were generated with immunoSEQ multiplex PCR, while TCRdb's copy carries only in-frame clones and drops some. The repertoire has about 200,000 clones, almost 70% of them found once; the top ten carry roughly 2.5%. The clonotype was recovered from a man aged 35 to 55 in good health and CMV-seropositive. Sequenced input: PBMCs.

The CDR3 protein is CATSGEGRGQETQYF. The CDR3 bases are TGTGCCACCAGCGGAGAGGGGCGGGGACAAGAGACCCAGTACTTC. This sequence joins TRBV15 and TRBJ2-5, with D possibly being TRBD2 (6 bases). This CDR3 has 15 residues. The germline V gene has CDR1 LNHNV and CDR2 YYDKDF (reference sequence).